This T cell receptor (beta chain) was identified in a study of radiation and T cells in renal cell carcinoma. Noted time point: blood 4 weeks post-SBRT, at nephrectomy. The sample's treatment: 15 Gy SBRT to primary tumor, nephrectomy 4 weeks later. Nephrectomy followed 15 Gy stereotactic body radiation by 4 weeks. The patient's renal cell carcinoma had clear cell pathology. The CDR3 is 12 residues long. Germline-derived CDR1 and CDR2 are LNHDA and SQIVND (reference sequence). V shed 2 bases and J shed 5 bases, with 6 bases lying between them. As for this clone: Its specificity is unknown.

The study's findings and limits: Baseline intratumoral clonotype presence is unknown without pretreatment biopsies. Top tumor clonotypes rose in blood 2 weeks post-radiation, then contracted.

Data came from immunoSEQ multiplex PCR; TCRdb stores just in-frame clones and leaves some out. The repertoire holds 150,000 to 200,000 clones, roughly nine tenths seen once, with about 11% in the top ten. The specimen was blood, collected from a patient whose treatment included radiotherapy and nephrectomy. This clonotype was sampled from a woman aged 50 to 60 with renal cell carcinoma. The genes are TRBV19 and TRBJ2-5; D may be TRBD1 (6 bases). CDR3 DNA sequence: TGTGCCAGTAGTATACAGGGGGAGACCCAGTACTTC. Protein sequence: CASSIQGETQYF.